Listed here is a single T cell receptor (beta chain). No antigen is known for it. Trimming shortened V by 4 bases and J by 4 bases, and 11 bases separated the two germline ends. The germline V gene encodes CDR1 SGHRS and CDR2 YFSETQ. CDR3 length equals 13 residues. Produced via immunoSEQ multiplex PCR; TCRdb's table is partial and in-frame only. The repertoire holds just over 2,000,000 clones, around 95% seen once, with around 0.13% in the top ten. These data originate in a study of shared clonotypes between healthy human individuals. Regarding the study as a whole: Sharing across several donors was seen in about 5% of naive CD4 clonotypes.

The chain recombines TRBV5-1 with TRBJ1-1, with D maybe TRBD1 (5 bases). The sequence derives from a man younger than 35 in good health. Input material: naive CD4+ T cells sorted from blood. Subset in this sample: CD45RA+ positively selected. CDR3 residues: CASSQWRGTEAFF. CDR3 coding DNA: TGCGCCAGCAGCCAATGGAGGGGCACTGAAGCTTTCTTT.